The 28 T cell receptor beta chains below come from one sample, sequenced in a study of blood T cell repertoires in COVID-19. Generated by immunoSEQ multiplex PCR, the TCRdb table keeps only in-frame clones and is missing some. The table includes around 98,000 clones, less than 85% detected once. The source material was peripheral blood. These receptor sequences come from a woman in her sixties with acute or convalescent COVID-19.

This clone was observed a few times. This chain joins TRBV9 and TRBJ2-1; 10 bases fit TRBD1. In germline, CDR1 is SGDLS, CDR2 YYNGEE. Losses at the gene ends were 0 bases for V and 7 bases for J; bases not matched to a gene: 7. CDR3 length equals 16 residues. CDR3 in amino acids: CASSVDPGQGTNEQFF. The CDR3 bases are TGTGCCAGCAGCGTAGACCCGGGACAGGGGACAAATGAGCAGTTCTTC.

V is TRBV27 and J is TRBJ1-5; TRBD1 might be the D (5 bases). Germline lookup yields CDR1 MNHEY and CDR2 SMNVEV (reference sequence). Trimming stripped 3 bases from V and 7 bases from J, with 13 bases between. This CDR3 is built from 14 residues. CDR3 in amino acids: CASSFAGGGQPQHF. Written as DNA, the CDR3 is TGTGCCAGCAGTTTTGCGGGGGGTGGCCAGCCCCAGCATTTT.

The chain couples TRBV9 to TRBJ2-5; 10 bases are shared with TRBD2. The germline V gene encodes CDR1 SGDLS and CDR2 YYNGEE. The CDR3 length is 16 residues. After removal of 0 bases from V and 5 bases from J, the junction contained 7 bases not matched to a gene. The CDR3 region is CASSVESAGGLETQYF. For the CDR3, the DNA is TGTGCCAGCAGCGTAGAGTCAGCGGGGGGGTTGGAGACCCAGTACTTC.

This clone was found once. The J gene is TRBJ1-2, the V gene TRBV28, with D perhaps matching TRBD1 (5 bases). The V and J ends lost 6 bases and 4 bases respectively, with 15 bases between them. Germline values: CDR1 MDHEN, CDR2 SYDVKM. The CDR3 is made up of 14 amino acids. The CDR3 coding sequence is TGTGCCAGCAGAAACGGGGGTTTAGGCTATGGCTACACCTTC. Residues: CASRNGGLGYGYTF.

At least ten counts were recorded for this clone. The chain combines TRBV24-1 with TRBJ2-1; a weak D match, TRBD2 (7 bases). This CDR3 spans 16 amino acids. In germline, CDR1 is KGHDR, CDR2 SFDVKD. V was clipped by 10 bases and J by 6 bases, with 24 bases between them. The CDR3 spells CATRGLGGRGGNEQFF. CDR3 DNA: TGTGCCACTAGGGGACTTGGAGGTAGGGGGGGCAATGAGCAGTTCTTC.

The V call is TRBV7-9, the J call TRBJ1-6; 8 nucleotides agree with TRBD1. The CDR3 loop spans 18 amino acids. In germline, CDR1 is SEHNR, CDR2 FQNEAQ (reference sequence). V gave up 4 bases and J gave up 5 bases; unmatched junction bases: 13. The CDR3 nucleotides are TGTGCCAGCAGCTCGGGGACAGGCGTCATCTTGGATAATTCACCCCTCCACTTT. Protein: CASSSGTGVILDNSPLHF.

This chain uses TRBV19 with TRBJ2-3; 7 bases match TRBD1. Germline CDR1 and CDR2: LNHDA and SQIVND (reference sequence). Trimming removed 7 bases from V and 1 base from J; junction bases left unmatched: 5. This CDR3 spans 14 amino acids. The CDR3 protein is CASTRTGGTDTQYF. For the CDR3, the DNA is TGTGCCAGTACCCGGACAGGCGGCACAGATACGCAGTATTTT.

This clone has only one observation. The chain carries TRBV19 and TRBJ1-2; the D gene is possibly TRBD1 (5 bases). The V end was cut by 4 bases, the J end by 2 bases, with 8 bases between. There are 13 residues in the CDR3. CDR1 and CDR2 from the germline V gene are LNHDA and SQIVND (reference sequence). The CDR3 reads CASSSRVNYGYTF. The CDR3 coding sequence is TGTGCCAGTAGTAGCAGGGTCAACTATGGCTACACCTTC.

The chain couples TRBV7-8 to TRBJ1-5; D possibly corresponds to TRBD1 (6 bases). This CDR3 spans 17 amino acids. CDR1 is SGHVS and CDR2 is FQNEAQ in the germline V gene. Trimming removed 0 bases from V and 0 bases from J, with 12 bases in between. CDR3 DNA sequence: TGTGCCAGCAGCTTAGCAGGGGGGGGCTATAGCAATCAGCCCCAGCATTTT. Amino acid sequence: CASSLAGGGYSNQPQHF.

This clone was recorded a few times. CDR3 protein: CASSPYMNTEAFF. The CDR3 coding sequence is TGTGCCAGCAGCCCATACATGAACACTGAAGCTTTCTTT. The chain combines TRBV7-3 with TRBJ1-1; D uncertain. Germline CDR1 SGHTA, CDR2 FQGTGA. CDR3 length: 13 amino acids. V lost 5 bases and J 0 bases, leaving 7 bases between the germline ends. Using reference TRBV7-3 and TRBJ1-1 for the parts outside the CDR3, the full variable domain is GAGVSQTPSNKVTEKGKYVELRCDPISGHTALYWYRQSLGQGPEFLIYFQGTGAADDSGLPNDRFFAVRPEGSVSTLKIQRTERGDSAVYLCASSPYMNTEAFFGQGTRLTVV.

The chain uses TRBV12-3 or TRBV12-4 and TRBJ2-3, with a possible D match to TRBD2 (6 bases). CDR3 length equals 13 residues. V gave up 3 bases and J gave up 5 bases, with 9 bases separating them. CDR3 residues: CASSFQGLDTQYF. DNA of the CDR3: TGTGCCAGCAGTTTTCAGGGACTAGATACGCAGTATTTT.

This chain links TRBV5-1 with TRBJ1-1, with 8 bases matching TRBD1. The CDR3 extends over 14 amino acids. J was trimmed by 3 bases and V by 6 bases; bases with no gene match: 7. Germline lookup yields CDR1 SGHRS and CDR2 YFSETQ. The CDR3 bases are TGCGCCAGCACGGCAGGGGGCTCGTACACTGAAGCTTTCTTT. This encodes CASTAGGSYTEAFF.

This chain joins TRBV11-2 and TRBJ2-1; TRBD2 might be the D (5 bases). Per germline, CDR1 SGHAT and CDR2 FQNNGV. Trimming stripped 0 bases from V and 5 bases from J, with 11 bases between. This CDR3 region has 15 residues. CDR3 protein: CASSLDPGSHNEQFF. The CDR3 DNA reads TGTGCCAGCAGCTTAGATCCGGGGAGCCACAATGAGCAGTTCTTC.

On this clone itself: At the DNA level, this CDR3 is encoded by other sequences in the same sample as well. The chain joins TRBV7-2 to TRBJ2-7; weak D call: TRBD2 (7 bases). This CDR3 is 15 amino acids long. CDR1 is SGHTA, CDR2 FQGNSA, per germline. Trimming stripped 1 base from V and 2 bases from J, with 12 bases between. CDR3 nucleotide sequence: TGTGCCAGCAGCTTAGTGGCGGGGGCTACCTACGAGCAGTACTTC. It translates to CASSLVAGATYEQYF.

The rearrangement joins TRBV5-1 to TRBJ1-4, with TRBD1 matching 7 bases. J was trimmed by 8 bases and V by 6 bases; bases with no gene match: 7. The CDR3 runs to 13 residues. Germline V gives CDR1 SGHRS, CDR2 YFSETQ. The CDR3 DNA is TGCGCCAGCACCCAGGGGGGCAAAGAAAAACTGTTTTTT. This translates into CASTQGGKEKLFF.

The rearrangement uses TRBV7-3 and TRBJ2-5; TRBD2 is a possible D gene (5 bases). CDR1 is SGHTA, CDR2 FQGTGA, per germline. This CDR3 is 13 amino acids long. Trimming pared 5 bases from V and 5 bases from J, leaving 12 bases between. The DNA of the CDR3 is TGTGCCAGCAGCCCCGACTACTTCGAGACCCAGTACTTC. Its translation is CASSPDYFETQYF.

J is TRBJ1-1 and V is TRBV12-3 or TRBV12-4; perhaps TRBD1 as D (5 bases). The CDR3 contains 11 residues. The V end was cut by 3 bases, the J end by 8 bases, with 7 bases between. CDR3 region: CASSLGGEAFF. The CDR3, as DNA: TGTGCCAGCAGTTTGGGGGGAGAAGCTTTCTTT.

This clone was seen just once. J is TRBJ2-3 and V is TRBV5-4, with D possibly matching TRBD2 (5 bases). Germline CDR1 SGHNT, CDR2 YYREEE (reference sequence). The V end lost 3 bases, the J end lost 1 base, and 12 bases lay between the germline ends. The CDR3 has 15 amino acids. The CDR3 region is CASSSPSRGTDTQYF. The CDR3 DNA sequence: TGTGCCAGCAGCTCCCCCTCGCGGGGCACAGATACGCAGTATTTT.

V is TRBV7-6 and J is TRBJ2-7; TRBD1 matches at 8 bases. The CDR3 is 14 residues long. V shed 5 bases, J shed 5 bases, and the junction held 8 bases outside the gene matches. Germline V gene data show CDR1 as SGHVS and CDR2 as FNYEAQ. The chain's CDR3 is CASSPQTGVNEQYF. DNA for the CDR3: TGTGCCAGCAGCCCACAGACAGGGGTGAACGAGCAGTACTTC.

This chain links TRBV6-1 with TRBJ2-1, with 10 bases matching TRBD1. Germline values: CDR1 MNHNS, CDR2 SASEGT. The length of the CDR3 is 14 residues. V was clipped by 0 bases and J by 7 bases; unmatched bases: 0. CDR3 sequence: CASSEAGQGNEQFF. DNA for the CDR3: TGTGCCAGCAGTGAAGCGGGACAGGGGAATGAGCAGTTCTTC.

This chain joins TRBV11-2 and TRBJ2-7; perhaps TRBD1 as D (6 bases). V was trimmed by 1 base and J by 7 bases, leaving 8 bases between them. This CDR3 contains 12 residues. Germline assignment: CDR1 SGHAT and CDR2 FQNNGV. CDR3 coding DNA: TGTGCCAGCAGCTTAGCAGGGGCTGAGCAGTACTTC. Residues: CASSLAGAEQYF.

The chain employs TRBV19 and TRBJ2-2, with 9 positions matching TRBD1. There are 15 residues in the CDR3. Germline V gene sequence: CDR1 LNHDA, CDR2 SQIVND (reference sequence). Germline trimming cut 7 bases from V and 1 base from J; bases unmatched to any gene: 4. The CDR3 DNA follows: TGTGCCAGTACCATGGGACAGGGGAACACCGGGGAGCTGTTTTTT. It specifies CASTMGQGNTGELFF.

The chain joins TRBV6-6 to TRBJ1-4; D perhaps matches TRBD1 (6 bases). The CDR3 totals 13 residues. Germline CDR1 is MNHNY and CDR2 is SVGAGI (reference sequence). Trimming left V 6 bases short and J 8 bases short, with 13 bases between. The CDR3 DNA follows: TGTGCCAGCAGCAAACAGGGTGGAGAAAAACTGTTTTTT. It encodes CASSKQGGEKLFF.

The V gene is TRBV11-2, the J gene TRBJ2-3, with D perhaps TRBD2 (6 bases). The germline V gene encodes CDR1 SGHAT and CDR2 FQNNGV. The CDR3 is made up of 16 amino acids. Trimming removed 1 base from V and 6 bases from J, with 17 bases in between. The CDR3 DNA follows: TGTGCCAGCAGCTTAGCCCCCACAGCCCGGGAGGATACGCAGTATTTT. It translates to CASSLAPTAREDTQYF. Based on the CDR3 plus reference TRBV11-2 and TRBJ2-3, the full variable domain is EAGVAQSPRYKIIEKRQSVAFWCNPISGHATLYWYQQILGQGPKLLIQFQNNGVVDDSQLPKDRFSAERLKGVDSTLKIQPAKLEDSAVYLCASSLAPTAREDTQYFGPGTRLTVL.

This chain's CDR3 is CASSLADNSATNEKLFF. The DNA of the CDR3 is TGCGCCAGCAGCTTGGCGGACAATTCTGCAACTAATGAAAAACTGTTTTTT. The chain employs TRBV5-1 and TRBJ1-4, with D maybe TRBD1 (5 bases). Germline CDR1 SGHRS, CDR2 YFSETQ. CDR3 size: 17 residues. V lost 0 bases and J lost 0, with 12 bases in between.

This clone rates as medium-sized. The chain uses TRBV3-1 (or the pseudogene TRBV3-2) and TRBJ2-2, with TRBD2 identical over 8 bases. The J segment lost 7 bases and the V segment lost 4 bases, leaving 8 bases of the junction unmatched. Per the germline V gene, CDR1 is LGHDT and CDR2 is YNNKEL (reference sequence). This CDR3 comprises 15 residues. The CDR3 here is CASSLGGARVGELFF. In DNA form, the CDR3 reads TGTGCCAGCAGCCTCGGGGGGGCGCGGGTCGGGGAGCTGTTTTTT.

V and J are TRBV7-2 and TRBJ1-2, with D maybe TRBD1 (5 bases). The CDR3 spans 13 residues. Germline V lookup: CDR1 SGHTA, CDR2 FQGNSA. Trimming stripped 8 bases from V and 3 bases from J, with 13 bases between. The CDR3 bases are TGTGCCAGCGGGGCAGGGTACGACTATGGCTACACCTTC. Translating it yields CASGAGYDYGYTF.

This clone occurred once. The chain is built from TRBV9 and TRBJ1-1; D gene ambiguous. CDR1 and CDR2 (germline): SGDLS, YYNGEE. V dropped 3 bases and J dropped 8 bases, with 11 bases sitting between them. This CDR3 spans 12 amino acids. This CDR3 reads CASSGDTPEAFF. DNA of the CDR3: TGTGCCAGCAGCGGCGACACCCCCGAAGCTTTCTTT.